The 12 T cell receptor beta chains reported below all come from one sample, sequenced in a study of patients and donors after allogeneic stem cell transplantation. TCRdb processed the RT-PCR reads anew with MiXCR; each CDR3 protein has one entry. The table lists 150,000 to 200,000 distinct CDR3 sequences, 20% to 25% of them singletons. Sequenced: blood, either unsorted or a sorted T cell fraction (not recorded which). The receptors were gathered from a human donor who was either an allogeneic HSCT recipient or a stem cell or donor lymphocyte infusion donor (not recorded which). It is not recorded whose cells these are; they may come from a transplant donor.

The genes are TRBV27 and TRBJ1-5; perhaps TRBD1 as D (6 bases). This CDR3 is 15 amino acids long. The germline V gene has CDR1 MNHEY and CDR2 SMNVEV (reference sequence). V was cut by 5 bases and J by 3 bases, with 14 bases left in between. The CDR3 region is CASSMIQGNNQPQHF. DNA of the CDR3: TGTGCCAGCAGTATGATACAGGGCAACAATCAGCCCCAGCATTTT.

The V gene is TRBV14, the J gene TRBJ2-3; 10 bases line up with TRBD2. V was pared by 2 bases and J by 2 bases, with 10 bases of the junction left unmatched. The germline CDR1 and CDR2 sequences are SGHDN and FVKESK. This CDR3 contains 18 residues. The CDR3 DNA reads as TGTGCCAGCAGCCAACCCCCCAAGGGGACTAGCGTCACAGATACGCAGTATTTT. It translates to CASSQPPKGTSVTDTQYF. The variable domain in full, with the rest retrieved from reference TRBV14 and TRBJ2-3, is EAGVTQFPSHSVIEKGQTVTLRCDPISGHDNLYWYRRVMGKEIKFLLHFVKESKQDESGMPNNRFLAERTGGTYSTLKVQPAELEDSGVYFCASSQPPKGTSVTDTQYFGPGTRLTVL.

As DNA, the CDR3 is TGCAGTGCTAGGGGGACACCTTTTATTAATGAGCAGTTCTTC. Translating it yields CSARGTPFINEQFF. The chain has TRBV20-1 and TRBJ2-1; a possible D gene is TRBD1 (6 bases). Germline assignment: CDR1 DFQATT and CDR2 SNEGSKA (reference sequence). Between the trimmed V and J ends, which lost 3 bases and 7 bases, there was a span of 16 bases. The CDR3 covers 14 residues.

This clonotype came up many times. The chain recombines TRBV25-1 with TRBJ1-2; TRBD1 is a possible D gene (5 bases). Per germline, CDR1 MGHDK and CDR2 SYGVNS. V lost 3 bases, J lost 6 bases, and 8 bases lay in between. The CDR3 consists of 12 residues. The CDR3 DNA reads TGTGCCAGCAGTGAGACAGTGGATGGCTACACCTTC. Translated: CASSETVDGYTF.

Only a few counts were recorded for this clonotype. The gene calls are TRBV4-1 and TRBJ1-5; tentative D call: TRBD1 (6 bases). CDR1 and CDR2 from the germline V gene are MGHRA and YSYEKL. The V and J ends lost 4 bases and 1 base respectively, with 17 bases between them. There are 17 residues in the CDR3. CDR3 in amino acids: CASSPGTRRESNQPQHF. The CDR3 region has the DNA TGCGCCAGCAGCCCTGGGACACGGCGAGAGAGCAATCAGCCCCAGCATTTT.

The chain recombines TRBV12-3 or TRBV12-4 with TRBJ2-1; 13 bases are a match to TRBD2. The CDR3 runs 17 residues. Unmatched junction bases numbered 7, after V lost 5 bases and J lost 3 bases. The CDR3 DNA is TGTGCCAGCAGTCCCTGGACTAGCGGGGGCGTCTACAATGAGCAGTTCTTC. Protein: CASSPWTSGGVYNEQFF.

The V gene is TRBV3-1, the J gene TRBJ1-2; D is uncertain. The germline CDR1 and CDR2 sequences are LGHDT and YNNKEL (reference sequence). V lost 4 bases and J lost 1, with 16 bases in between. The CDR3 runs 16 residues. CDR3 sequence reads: CASSPLLKDVNYGYTF. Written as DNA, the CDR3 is TGTGCCAGCAGCCCCCTACTCAAGGACGTTAACTATGGCTACACCTTC.

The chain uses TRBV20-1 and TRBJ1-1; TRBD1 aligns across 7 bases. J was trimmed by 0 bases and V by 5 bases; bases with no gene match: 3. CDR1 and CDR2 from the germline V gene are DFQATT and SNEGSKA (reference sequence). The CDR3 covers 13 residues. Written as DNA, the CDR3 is TGCAGTGCTCCGGGACAGCTGAACACTGAAGCTTTCTTT. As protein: CSAPGQLNTEAFF.

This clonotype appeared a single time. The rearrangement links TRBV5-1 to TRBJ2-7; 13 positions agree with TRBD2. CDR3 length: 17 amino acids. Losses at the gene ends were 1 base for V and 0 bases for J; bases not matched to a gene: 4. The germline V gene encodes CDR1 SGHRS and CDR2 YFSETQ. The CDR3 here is CASSLKRTSGSSYEQYF. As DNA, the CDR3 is TGCGCCAGCAGCTTGAAACGGACTAGCGGGAGCTCCTACGAGCAGTACTTC.

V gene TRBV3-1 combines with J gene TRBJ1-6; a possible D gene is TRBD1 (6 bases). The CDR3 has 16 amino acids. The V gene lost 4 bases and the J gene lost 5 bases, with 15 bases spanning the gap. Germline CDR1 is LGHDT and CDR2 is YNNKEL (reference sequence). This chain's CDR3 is CASSLLGTLNNSPLHF. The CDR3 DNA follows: TGTGCCAGCAGCCTCCTCGGGACACTTAATAATTCACCCCTCCACTTT.

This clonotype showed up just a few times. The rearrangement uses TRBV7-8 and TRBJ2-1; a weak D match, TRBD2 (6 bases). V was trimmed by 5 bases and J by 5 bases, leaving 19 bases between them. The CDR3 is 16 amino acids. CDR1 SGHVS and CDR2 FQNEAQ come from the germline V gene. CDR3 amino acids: CASSPPGRGRDNEQFF. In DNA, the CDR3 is TGTGCCAGCAGCCCCCCGGGGCGGGGTAGAGACAATGAGCAGTTCTTC.

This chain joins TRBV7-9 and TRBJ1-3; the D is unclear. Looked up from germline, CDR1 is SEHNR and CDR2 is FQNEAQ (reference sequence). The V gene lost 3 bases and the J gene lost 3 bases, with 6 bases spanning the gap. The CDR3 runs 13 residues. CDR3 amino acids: CASSLAGGNTIYF. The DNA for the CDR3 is TGTGCCAGCAGCTTGGCAGGTGGAAACACCATATATTTT.